These 3 T cell receptor beta chains were all obtained from the same sample, sequenced in a study of a mutant IDH1 vaccine in newly diagnosed glioma. The antigens these receptors bind are not known. Sample time point: week 35, safety follow-up. In the vaccine, a single dose held 300 ug of the mutant IDH1 20-mer peptide, along with topical imiquimod. Profiling relied on immunoSEQ multiplex PCR, and the TCRdb table lists in-frame clones only, not all of them. The sample includes tens of thousands of clones, around 74% of them seen just once. The starting material was PBMCs, obtained from a glioma patient whose treatment included an IDH1 peptide vaccine. These receptors all come from a middle-aged man with glioma.

This clone was recorded at least ten times. V gene TRBV19 combines with J gene TRBJ1-5; D is undetermined. V lost 7 bases to trimming and J lost 6 bases, with 19 bases between them. CDR1 LNHDA and CDR2 SQIVND come from the germline V gene (reference sequence). The CDR3 sequence is 15 residues long. CDR3 protein: CASTSPAIRGQPQHF. The CDR3 region has the DNA TGTGCCAGTACCTCCCCGGCCATTCGTGGTCAGCCCCAGCATTTT.

This clone showed up just a few times. The chain couples TRBV5-1 to TRBJ2-5; 11 bases align to TRBD2. Germline V gene data show CDR1 as SGHRS and CDR2 as YFSETQ. V shed 4 bases, J shed 7 bases, and the junction held 9 bases outside the gene matches. This CDR3 spans 15 amino acids. The CDR3: CASSPTLAGAGTQYF. As DNA, the CDR3 is TGCGCCAGCAGCCCTACACTAGCGGGGGCGGGGACCCAGTACTTC.

The rearrangement links TRBV10-3 to TRBJ1-1, with 9 bases identical to TRBD1. J gave up 3 bases and V 10 bases, and 6 bases lay outside the gene matches. The CDR3 covers 13 residues. Germline-derived CDR1 and CDR2 are ENHRY and SYGVKD. CDR3 region: CANNRGPDTEAFF. Here the CDR3 DNA reads TGTGCCAACAACAGGGGGCCCGACACTGAAGCTTTCTTT.